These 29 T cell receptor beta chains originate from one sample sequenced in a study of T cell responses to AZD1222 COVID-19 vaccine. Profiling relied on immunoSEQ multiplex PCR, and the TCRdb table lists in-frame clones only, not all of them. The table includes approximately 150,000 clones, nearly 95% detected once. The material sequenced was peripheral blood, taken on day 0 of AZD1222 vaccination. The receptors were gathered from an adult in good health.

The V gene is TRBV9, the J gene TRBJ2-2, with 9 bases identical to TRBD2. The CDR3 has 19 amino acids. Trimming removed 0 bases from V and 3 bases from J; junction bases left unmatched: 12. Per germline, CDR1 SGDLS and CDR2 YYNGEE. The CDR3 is CASSVEGYPSGIDTGELFF. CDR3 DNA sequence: TGTGCCAGCAGCGTAGAGGGATACCCTAGCGGGATCGACACCGGGGAGCTGTTTTTT.

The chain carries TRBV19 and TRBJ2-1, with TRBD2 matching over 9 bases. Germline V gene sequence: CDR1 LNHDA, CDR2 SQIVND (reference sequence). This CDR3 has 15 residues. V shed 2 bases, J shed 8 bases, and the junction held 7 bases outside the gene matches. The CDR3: CASSIPGASGDEQFF. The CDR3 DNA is TGTGCCAGTAGTATACCAGGGGCTAGCGGGGATGAGCAGTTCTTC.

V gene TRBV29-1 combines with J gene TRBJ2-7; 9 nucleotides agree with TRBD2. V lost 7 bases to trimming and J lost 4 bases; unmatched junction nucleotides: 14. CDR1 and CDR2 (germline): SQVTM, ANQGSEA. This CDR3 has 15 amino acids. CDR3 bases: TGCAGCGCCGGGGGCGGTTTAGCGGGGGATTACGAGCAGTACTTC. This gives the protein CSAGGGLAGDYEQYF.

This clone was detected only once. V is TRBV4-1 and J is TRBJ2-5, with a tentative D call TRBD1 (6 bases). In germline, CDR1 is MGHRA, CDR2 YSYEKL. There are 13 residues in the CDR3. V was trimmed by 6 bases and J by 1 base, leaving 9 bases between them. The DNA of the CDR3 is TGCGCCAGCAGACCGACAGGCCAAGAGACCCAGTACTTC. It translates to CASRPTGQETQYF.

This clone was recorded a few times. The CDR3 sequence is CASSQPTGSETQYF. In DNA form, the CDR3 reads TGTGCCAGCAGCCAACCTACAGGCTCGGAGACCCAGTACTTC. This chain connects TRBV4-2 to TRBJ2-5; TRBD1 might be the D (5 bases). CDR1 and CDR2 (germline): LGHNA, YNFKEQ. The CDR3 contains 14 residues. Trimming removed 2 bases at V and 5 bases at J, with 12 bases between.

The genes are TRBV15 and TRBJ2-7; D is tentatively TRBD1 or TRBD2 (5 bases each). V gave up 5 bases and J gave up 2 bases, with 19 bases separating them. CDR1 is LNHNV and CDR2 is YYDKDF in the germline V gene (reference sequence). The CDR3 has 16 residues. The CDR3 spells CATSRDRDPWTYEQYF. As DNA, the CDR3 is TGTGCCACCAGCCGGGACCGGGACCCCTGGACCTACGAGCAGTACTTC.

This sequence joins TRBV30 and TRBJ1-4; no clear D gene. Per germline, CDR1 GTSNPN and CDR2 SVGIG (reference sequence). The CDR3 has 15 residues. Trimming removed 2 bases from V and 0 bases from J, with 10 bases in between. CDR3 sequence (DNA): TGTGCCTGGAGTCCAACCGGGACAACTAATGAAAAACTGTTTTTT. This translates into CAWSPTGTTNEKLFF.

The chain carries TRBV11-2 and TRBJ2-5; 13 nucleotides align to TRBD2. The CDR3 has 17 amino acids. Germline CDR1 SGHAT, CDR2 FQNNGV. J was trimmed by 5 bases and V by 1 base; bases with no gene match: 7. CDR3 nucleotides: TGTGCCAGCAGCTTAGTTTTTGGGACTAGCGGGACCGAGACCCAGTACTTC. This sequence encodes CASSLVFGTSGTETQYF.

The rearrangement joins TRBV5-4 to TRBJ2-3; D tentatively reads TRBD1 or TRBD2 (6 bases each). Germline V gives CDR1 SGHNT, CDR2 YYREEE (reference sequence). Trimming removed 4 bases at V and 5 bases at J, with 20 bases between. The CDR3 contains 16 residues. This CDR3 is CASSPRTRGAGDTQYF. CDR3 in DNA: TGTGCCAGCAGCCCACGAACTAGGGGGGCGGGAGATACGCAGTATTTT.

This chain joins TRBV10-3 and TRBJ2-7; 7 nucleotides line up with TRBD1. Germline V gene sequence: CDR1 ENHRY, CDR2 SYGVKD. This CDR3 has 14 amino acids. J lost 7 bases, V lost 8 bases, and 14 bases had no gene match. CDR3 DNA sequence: TGTGCCATCGGCCTCGGGACAGCTCTAGAAGAGCAGTACTTC. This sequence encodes CAIGLGTALEEQYF.

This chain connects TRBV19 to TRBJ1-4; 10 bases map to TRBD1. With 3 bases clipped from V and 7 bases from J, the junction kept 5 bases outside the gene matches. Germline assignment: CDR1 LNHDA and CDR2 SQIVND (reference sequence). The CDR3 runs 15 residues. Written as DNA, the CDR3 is TGTGCCAGTAGTATCCGCGACAGGGGGCGTGAAAAACTGTTTTTT. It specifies CASSIRDRGREKLFF.

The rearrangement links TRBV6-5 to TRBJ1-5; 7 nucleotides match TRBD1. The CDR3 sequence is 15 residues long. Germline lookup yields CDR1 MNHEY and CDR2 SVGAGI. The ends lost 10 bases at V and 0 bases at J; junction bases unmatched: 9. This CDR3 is CATTLGTDSNQPQHF. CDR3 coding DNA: TGTGCCACCACTCTCGGGACAGATAGCAATCAGCCCCAGCATTTT.

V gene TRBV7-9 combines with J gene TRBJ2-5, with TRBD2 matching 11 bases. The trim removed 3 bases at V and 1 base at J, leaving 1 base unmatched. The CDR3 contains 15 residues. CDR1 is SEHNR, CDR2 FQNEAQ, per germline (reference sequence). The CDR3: CASSFGLAGQETQYF. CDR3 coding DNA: TGTGCCAGCAGCTTTGGACTAGCGGGCCAAGAGACCCAGTACTTC.

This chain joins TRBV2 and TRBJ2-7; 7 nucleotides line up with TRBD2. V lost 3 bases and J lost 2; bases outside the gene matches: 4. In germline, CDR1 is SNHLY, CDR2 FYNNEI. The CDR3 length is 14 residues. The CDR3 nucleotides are TGTGCCAGCAGTGAGGTTGCGGGAGCCTACGAGCAGTACTTC. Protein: CASSEVAGAYEQYF.

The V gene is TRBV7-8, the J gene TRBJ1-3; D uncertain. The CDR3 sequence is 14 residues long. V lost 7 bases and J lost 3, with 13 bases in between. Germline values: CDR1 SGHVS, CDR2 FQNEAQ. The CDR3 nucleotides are TGTGCCAGCACCGCCCCGAAAAGTGGAAACACCATATATTTT. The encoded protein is CASTAPKSGNTIYF.

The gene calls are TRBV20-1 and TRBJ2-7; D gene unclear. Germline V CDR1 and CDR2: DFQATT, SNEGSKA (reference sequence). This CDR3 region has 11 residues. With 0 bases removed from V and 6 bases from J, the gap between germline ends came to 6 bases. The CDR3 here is CSARDTAEQYF. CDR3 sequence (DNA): TGCAGTGCTAGAGACACCGCCGAGCAGTACTTC.

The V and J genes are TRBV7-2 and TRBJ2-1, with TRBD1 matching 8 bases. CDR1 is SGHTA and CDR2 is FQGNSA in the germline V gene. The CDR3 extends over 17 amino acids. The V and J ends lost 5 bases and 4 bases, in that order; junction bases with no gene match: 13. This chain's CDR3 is CASSPSPNRGFYNEQFF. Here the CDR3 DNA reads TGTGCCAGCAGCCCGTCTCCCAACAGGGGGTTTTACAATGAGCAGTTCTTC.

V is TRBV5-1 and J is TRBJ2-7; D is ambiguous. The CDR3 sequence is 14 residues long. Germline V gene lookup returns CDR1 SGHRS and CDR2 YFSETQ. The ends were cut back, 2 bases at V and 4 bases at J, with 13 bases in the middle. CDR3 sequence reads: CASSFNARSYEQYF. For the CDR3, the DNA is TGCGCCAGCAGCTTTAATGCGCGGAGTTACGAGCAGTACTTC.

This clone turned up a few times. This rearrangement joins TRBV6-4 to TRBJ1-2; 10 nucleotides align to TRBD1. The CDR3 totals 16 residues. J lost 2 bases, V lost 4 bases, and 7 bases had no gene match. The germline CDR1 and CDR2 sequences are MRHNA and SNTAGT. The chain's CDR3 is CASSAPRQGANYGYTF. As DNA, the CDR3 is TGTGCCAGCAGTGCTCCCAGACAGGGGGCGAACTATGGCTACACCTTC.

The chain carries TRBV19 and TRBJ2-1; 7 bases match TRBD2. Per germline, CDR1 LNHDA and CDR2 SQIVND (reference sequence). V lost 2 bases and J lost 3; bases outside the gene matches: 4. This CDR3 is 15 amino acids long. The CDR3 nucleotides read TGTGCCAGTAGTATAAGCCTAGCGGACTACAATGAGCAGTTCTTC. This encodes CASSISLADYNEQFF.

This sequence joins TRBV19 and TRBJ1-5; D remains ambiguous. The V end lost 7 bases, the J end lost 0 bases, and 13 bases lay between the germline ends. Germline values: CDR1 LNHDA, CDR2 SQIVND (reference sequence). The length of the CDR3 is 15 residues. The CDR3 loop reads CASTTRWSSNQPQHF. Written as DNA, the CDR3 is TGTGCCAGTACCACAAGGTGGTCTAGCAATCAGCCCCAGCATTTT.

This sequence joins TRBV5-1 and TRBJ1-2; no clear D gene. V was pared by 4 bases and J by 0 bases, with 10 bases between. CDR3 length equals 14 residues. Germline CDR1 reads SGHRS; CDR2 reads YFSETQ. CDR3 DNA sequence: TGCGCCAGCAGCCACATGGATTCTAACTATGGCTACACCTTC. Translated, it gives CASSHMDSNYGYTF.

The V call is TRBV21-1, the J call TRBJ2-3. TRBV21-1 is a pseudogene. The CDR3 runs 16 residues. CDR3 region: CASSKASRQGPDTQYF. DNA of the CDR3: TGTGCCAGCAGCAAAGCTTCCCGGCAGGGACCAGATACGCAGTATTTT.

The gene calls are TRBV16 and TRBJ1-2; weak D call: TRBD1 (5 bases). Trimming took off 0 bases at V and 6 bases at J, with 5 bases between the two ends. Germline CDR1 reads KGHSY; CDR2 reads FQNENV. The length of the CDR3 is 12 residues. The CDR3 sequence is CASSQSGDGYTF. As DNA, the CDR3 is TGTGCCAGCAGCCAATCAGGGGATGGCTACACCTTC.

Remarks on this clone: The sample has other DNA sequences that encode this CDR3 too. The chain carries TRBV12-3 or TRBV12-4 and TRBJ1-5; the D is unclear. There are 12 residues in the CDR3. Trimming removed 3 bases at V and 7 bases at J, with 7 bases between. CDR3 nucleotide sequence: TGTGCCAGCAGTTTTGGTTTCCAGCCCCAGCATTTT. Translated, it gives CASSFGFQPQHF.

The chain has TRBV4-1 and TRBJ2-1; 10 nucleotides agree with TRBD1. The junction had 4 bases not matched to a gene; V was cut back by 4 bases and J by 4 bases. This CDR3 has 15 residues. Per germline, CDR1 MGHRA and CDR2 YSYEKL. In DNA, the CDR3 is TGCGCCAGCAGCCGGACAGGGGGGGCTTACAATGAGCAGTTCTTC. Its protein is CASSRTGGAYNEQFF.

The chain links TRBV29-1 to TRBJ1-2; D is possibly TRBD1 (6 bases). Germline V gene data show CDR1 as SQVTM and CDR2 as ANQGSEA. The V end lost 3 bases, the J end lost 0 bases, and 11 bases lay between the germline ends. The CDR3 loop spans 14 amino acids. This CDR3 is CSVDRDIPNYGYTF. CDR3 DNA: TGCAGCGTTGACAGGGACATCCCTAACTATGGCTACACCTTC.

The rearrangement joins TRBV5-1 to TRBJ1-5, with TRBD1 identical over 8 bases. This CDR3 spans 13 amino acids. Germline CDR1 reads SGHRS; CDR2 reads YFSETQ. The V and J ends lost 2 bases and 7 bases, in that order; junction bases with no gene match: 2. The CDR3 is CASSFGQGQPQHF. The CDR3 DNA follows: TGCGCCAGCAGCTTTGGACAGGGCCAGCCCCAGCATTTT.

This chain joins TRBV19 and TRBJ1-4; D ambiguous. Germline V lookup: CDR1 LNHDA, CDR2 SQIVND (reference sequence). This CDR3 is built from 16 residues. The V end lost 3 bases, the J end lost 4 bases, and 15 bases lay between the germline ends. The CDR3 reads CASSILRRNHNEKLFF. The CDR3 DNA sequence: TGTGCCAGTAGTATCCTTAGACGGAACCATAATGAAAAACTGTTTTTT.